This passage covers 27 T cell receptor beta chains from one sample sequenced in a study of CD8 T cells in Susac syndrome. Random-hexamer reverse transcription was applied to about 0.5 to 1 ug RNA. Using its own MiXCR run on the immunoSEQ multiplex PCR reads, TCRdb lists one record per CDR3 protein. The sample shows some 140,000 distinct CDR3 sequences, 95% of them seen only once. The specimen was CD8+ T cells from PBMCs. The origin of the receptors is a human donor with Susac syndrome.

CDR3 sequence: CASSPSGSPGDTQYF. CDR3 coding DNA: TGTGCCAGCAGCCCCTCCGGGAGCCCCGGGGATACGCAGTATTTT. The chain joins TRBV9 to TRBJ2-3; TRBD2 might be the D (6 bases). The CDR3 spans 15 residues. The V end lost 4 bases, the J end lost 6 bases, and 18 bases lay between the germline ends. From germline, CDR1 is SGDLS and CDR2 YYNGEE.

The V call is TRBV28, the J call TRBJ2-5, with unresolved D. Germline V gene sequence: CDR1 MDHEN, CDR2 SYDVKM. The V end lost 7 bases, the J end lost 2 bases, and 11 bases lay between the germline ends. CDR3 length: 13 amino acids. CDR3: CASNFGGQETQYF. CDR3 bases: TGTGCCAGCAACTTCGGCGGACAAGAGACCCAGTACTTC.

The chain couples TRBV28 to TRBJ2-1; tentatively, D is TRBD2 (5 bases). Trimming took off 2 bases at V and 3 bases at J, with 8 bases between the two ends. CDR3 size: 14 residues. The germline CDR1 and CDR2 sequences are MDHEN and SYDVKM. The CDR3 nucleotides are TGTGCCAGCAGTTTAACTAGGTACTACAATGAGCAGTTCTTC. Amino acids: CASSLTRYYNEQFF.

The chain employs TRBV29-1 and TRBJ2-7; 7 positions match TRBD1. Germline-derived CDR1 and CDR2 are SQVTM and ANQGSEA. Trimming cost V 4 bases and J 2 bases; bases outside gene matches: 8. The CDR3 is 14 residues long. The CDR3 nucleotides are TGCAGCGTTGGGTCCCCAGGACAGGCCTACGAGCAGTACTTC. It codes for CSVGSPGQAYEQYF.

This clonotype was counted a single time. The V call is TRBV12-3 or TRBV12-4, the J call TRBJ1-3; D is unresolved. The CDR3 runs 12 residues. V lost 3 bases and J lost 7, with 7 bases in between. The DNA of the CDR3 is TGTGCCAGCAGTTTCGAAGGGAACACCATATATTTT. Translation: CASSFEGNTIYF.

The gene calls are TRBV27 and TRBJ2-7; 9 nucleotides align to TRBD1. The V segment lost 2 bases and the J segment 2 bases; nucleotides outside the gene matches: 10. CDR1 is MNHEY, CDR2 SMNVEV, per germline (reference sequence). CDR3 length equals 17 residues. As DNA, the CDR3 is TGTGCCAGCAGTTTAGCGTCGGCGGGACAGGGAACCTACGAGCAGTACTTC. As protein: CASSLASAGQGTYEQYF.

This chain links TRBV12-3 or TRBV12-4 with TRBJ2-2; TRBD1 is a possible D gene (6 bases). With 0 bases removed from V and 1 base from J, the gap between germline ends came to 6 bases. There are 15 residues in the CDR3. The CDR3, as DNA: TGTGCCAGCAGTTTAGCGGGACAGAACACCGGGGAGCTGTTTTTT. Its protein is CASSLAGQNTGELFF.

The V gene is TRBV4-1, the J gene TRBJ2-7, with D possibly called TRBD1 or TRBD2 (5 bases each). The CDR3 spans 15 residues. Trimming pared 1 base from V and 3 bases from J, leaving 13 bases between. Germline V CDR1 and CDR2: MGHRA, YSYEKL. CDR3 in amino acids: CASSQVLGDRYEQYF. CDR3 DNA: TGCGCCAGCAGCCAAGTACTGGGGGACCGCTACGAGCAGTACTTC.

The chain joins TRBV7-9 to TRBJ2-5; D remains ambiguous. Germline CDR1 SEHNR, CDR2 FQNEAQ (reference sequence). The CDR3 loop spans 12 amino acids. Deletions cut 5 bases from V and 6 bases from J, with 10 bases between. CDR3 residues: CASSQADKTQYF. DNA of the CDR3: TGTGCCAGCAGCCAAGCCGACAAGACCCAGTACTTC.

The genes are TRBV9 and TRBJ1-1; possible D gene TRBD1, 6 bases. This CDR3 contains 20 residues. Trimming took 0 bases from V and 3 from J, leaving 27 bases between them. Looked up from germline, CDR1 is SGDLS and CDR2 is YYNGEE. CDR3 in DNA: TGTGCCAGCAGCGTAGCCCTGGGGGATAAGACAGGTCCCCGGGACACTGAAGCTTTCTTT. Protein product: CASSVALGDKTGPRDTEAFF.

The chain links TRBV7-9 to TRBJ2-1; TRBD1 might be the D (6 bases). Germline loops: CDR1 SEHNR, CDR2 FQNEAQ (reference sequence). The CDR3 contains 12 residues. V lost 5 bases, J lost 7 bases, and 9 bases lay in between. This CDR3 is CASSAQGNEQFF. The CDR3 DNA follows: TGTGCCAGCAGCGCACAGGGAAATGAGCAGTTCTTC.

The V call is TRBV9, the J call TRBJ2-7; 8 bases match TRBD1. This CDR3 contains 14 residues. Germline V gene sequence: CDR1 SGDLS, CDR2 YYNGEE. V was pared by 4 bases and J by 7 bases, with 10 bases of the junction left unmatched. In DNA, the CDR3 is TGTGCCAGCAGCCTGGGACAGGAGCCCCGGGAGCAGTACTTC. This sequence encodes CASSLGQEPREQYF.

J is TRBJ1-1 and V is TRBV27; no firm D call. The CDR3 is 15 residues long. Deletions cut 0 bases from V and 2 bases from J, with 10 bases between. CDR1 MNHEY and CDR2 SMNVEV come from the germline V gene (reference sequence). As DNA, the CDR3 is TGTGCCAGCAGTTTATCCCGGACGGTTAACACTGAAGCTTTCTTT. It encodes CASSLSRTVNTEAFF.

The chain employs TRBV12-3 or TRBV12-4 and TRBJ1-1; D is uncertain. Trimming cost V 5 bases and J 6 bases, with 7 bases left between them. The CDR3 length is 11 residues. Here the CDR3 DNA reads TGTGCCAGCAGTCCGTTATCTGAAGCTTTCTTT. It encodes CASSPLSEAFF.

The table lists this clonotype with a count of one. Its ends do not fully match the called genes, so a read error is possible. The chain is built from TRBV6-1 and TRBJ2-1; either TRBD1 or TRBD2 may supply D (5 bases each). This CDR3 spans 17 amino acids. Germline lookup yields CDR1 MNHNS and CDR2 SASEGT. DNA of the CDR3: TGTGCCAGCAGCCCCCGGGGCGGCGTGCTGGCGATCAATCAGCAGTTCTTC. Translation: CASSPRGGVLAINQQFF.

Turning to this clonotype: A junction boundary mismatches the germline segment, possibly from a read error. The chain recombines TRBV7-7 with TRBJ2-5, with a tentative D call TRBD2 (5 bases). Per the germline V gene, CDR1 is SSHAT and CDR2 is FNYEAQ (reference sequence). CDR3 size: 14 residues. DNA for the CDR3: TGTGCTAGCAGCTTAGAGCTAGCAGAAGAGACCCAGTACTTC. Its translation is CASSLELAEETQYF.

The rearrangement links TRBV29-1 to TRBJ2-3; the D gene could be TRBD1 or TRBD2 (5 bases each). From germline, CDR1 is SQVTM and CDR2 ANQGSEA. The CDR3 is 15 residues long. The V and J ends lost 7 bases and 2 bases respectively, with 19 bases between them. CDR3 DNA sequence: TGCAGCGCTGGGACGGAGCCACGCCACACAGATACGCAGTATTTT. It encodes CSAGTEPRHTDTQYF.

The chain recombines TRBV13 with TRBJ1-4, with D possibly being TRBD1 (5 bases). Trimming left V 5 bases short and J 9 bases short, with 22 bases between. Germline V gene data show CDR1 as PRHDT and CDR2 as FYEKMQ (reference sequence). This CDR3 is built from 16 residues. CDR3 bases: TGTGCCAGCAGCAGCCGGGACGAGGGTTCCCCGAAAAAACTGTTTTTT. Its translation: CASSSRDEGSPKKLFF.

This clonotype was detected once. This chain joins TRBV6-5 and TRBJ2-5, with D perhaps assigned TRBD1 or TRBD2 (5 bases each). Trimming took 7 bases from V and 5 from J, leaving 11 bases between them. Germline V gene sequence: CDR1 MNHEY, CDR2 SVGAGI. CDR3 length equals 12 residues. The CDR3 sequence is CASIGDGETQYF. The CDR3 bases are TGTGCCAGCATAGGGGACGGGGAGACCCAGTACTTC.

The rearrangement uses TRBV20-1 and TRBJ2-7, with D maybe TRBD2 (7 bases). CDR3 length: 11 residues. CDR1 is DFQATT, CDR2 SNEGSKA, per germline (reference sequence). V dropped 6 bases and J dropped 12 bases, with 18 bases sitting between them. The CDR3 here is CSAGGPGGRYF. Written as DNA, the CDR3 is TGCAGTGCGGGGGGCCCCGGGGGGCGGTACTTC.

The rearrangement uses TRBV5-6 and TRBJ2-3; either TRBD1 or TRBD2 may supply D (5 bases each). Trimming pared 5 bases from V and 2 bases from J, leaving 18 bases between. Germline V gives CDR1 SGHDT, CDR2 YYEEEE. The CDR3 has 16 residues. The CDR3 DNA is TGTGCCAGCAGACCAAAACCGGGACGGACCACAGATACGCAGTATTTT. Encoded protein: CASRPKPGRTTDTQYF.

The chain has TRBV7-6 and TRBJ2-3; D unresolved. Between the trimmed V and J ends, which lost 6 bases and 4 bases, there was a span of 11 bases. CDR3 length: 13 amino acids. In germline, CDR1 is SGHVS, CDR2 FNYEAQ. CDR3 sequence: CASRDRASDTQYF. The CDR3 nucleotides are TGTGCCAGCAGAGATCGGGCCTCAGATACGCAGTATTTT. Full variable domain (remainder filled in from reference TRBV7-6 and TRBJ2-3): GAGVSQSPRYKVTKRGQDVALRCDPISGHVSLYWYRQALGQGPEFLTYFNYEAQQDKSGLPNDRFSAERPEGSISTLTIQRTEQRDSAMYRCASRDRASDTQYFGPGTRLTVL.

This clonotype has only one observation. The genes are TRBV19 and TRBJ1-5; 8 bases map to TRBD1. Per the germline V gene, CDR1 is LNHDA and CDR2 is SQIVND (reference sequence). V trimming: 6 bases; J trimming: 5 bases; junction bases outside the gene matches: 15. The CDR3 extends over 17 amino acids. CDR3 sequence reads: CASSPFFSDREDQPQHF. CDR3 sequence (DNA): TGTGCCAGTAGCCCCTTCTTCTCGGACAGGGAAGATCAGCCCCAGCATTTT.

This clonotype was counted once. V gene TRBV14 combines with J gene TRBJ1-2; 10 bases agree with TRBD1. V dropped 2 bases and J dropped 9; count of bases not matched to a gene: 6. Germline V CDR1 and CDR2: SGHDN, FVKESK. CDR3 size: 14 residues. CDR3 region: CASSQLGTGASYTF. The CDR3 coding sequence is TGTGCCAGCAGCCAATTAGGGACAGGGGCGAGCTACACCTTC.

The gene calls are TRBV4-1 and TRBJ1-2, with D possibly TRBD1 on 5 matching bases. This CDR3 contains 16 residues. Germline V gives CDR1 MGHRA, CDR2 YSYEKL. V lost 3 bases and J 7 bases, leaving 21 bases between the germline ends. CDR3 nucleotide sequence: TGCGCCAGCAGCCAGCCGATTGGGGGGGTGCTTGGTGGCTACACCTTC. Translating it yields CASSQPIGGVLGGYTF.

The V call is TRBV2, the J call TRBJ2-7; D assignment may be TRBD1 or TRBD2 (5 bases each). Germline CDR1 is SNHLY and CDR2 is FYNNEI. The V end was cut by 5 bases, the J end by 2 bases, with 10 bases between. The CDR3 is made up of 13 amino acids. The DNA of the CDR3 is TGTGCCAGCAGTCAGGGACGGACCTACGAGCAGTACTTC. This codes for CASSQGRTYEQYF.

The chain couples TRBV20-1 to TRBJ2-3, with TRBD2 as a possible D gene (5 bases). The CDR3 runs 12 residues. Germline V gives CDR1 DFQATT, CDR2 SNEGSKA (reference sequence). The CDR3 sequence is CSYRDYGDTQYF. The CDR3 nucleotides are TGCAGCTACCGGGATTATGGGGATACGCAGTATTTT.